Following are 10 T cell receptor beta chains from one sample sequenced in a study of cytomegalovirus exposure and HLA in healthy donors. A multiplex PCR was run with 60 Vbeta primers and 13 Jbeta primers. Only in-frame clones appear in the TCRdb table, and some are missing; sequencing was by immunoSEQ multiplex PCR. The table shows about 190,000 clones, with over 70% occurring only once. The specimen sequenced was PBMCs. The receptors derive from a man aged 25-45 years in good health and CMV-seronegative.

The chain employs TRBV5-1 and TRBJ2-1; 10 bases align to TRBD2. Germline V gene lookup returns CDR1 SGHRS and CDR2 YFSETQ. The CDR3 runs 13 residues. After removal of 4 bases from V and 6 bases from J, the junction contained 1 base not matched to a gene. The CDR3 spells CASSTSGTNEQFF. CDR3 sequence (DNA): TGCGCCAGCAGCACTAGCGGGACCAATGAGCAGTTCTTC.

The chain is built from TRBV5-1 and TRBJ2-5, with 7 bases aligning to TRBD2. In germline, CDR1 is SGHRS, CDR2 YFSETQ. J was trimmed by 3 bases and V by 2 bases; bases with no gene match: 4. The CDR3 sequence is 14 residues long. CDR3 nucleotides: TGCGCCAGCAGCTTATCGGGAGGTAAAGAGACCCAGTACTTC. Protein product: CASSLSGGKETQYF.

CDR3 coding DNA: TGCGCCAGCAGCCGCGGACAGGAAGAGGGTCAGCCCCAGCATTTT. The encoded protein is CASSRGQEEGQPQHF. The V call is TRBV4-1, the J call TRBJ1-5; 7 nucleotides agree with TRBD1. CDR1 and CDR2 from the germline V gene are MGHRA and YSYEKL. V dropped 4 bases and J dropped 6; count of bases not matched to a gene: 9. The CDR3 totals 15 residues.

The rearrangement uses TRBV7-9 and TRBJ2-7; TRBD1 matches at 7 bases. The CDR3 spans 13 residues. The V gene's germline CDR1 is SEHNR and CDR2 FQNEAQ (reference sequence). V was clipped by 6 bases and J by 6 bases; unmatched bases: 8. Here the CDR3 DNA reads TGTGCCAGCAGGGCAGGGGGTTACGGCGAGCAGTACTTC. It codes for CASRAGGYGEQYF.

This clone was counted a few times. Germline is not matched at one junction end, which may reflect a read error. The chain uses TRBV4-2 and TRBJ2-7; 9 nucleotides match TRBD1. The CDR3 spans 13 residues. Germline CDR1 LGHNA, CDR2 YNFKEQ. CDR3 nucleotide sequence: TGTGCCAGCAGCCGCGTAGAGCGGGACAGGGTTGTCTTC. This encodes CASSRVERDRVVF.

The CDR3 spells CASRSTGLRSGANVLTF. The CDR3 DNA follows: TGTGCCAGCAGATCGACAGGGCTGAGGTCTGGGGCCAACGTCCTGACTTTC. This chain joins TRBV9 and TRBJ2-6; TRBD1 matches at 7 bases. Germline CDR1 and CDR2: SGDLS and YYNGEE. The length of the CDR3 is 17 residues. J lost 1 base, V lost 5 bases, and 9 bases had no gene match.

The chain is built from TRBV6-1 and TRBJ2-7; 8 nucleotides line up with TRBD1. In germline, CDR1 is MNHNS, CDR2 SASEGT. V gave up 7 bases and J gave up 3 bases; unmatched junction bases: 5. The CDR3 spans 13 residues. In nucleotides, the CDR3 is TGTGCCAGCAAGGACAGGGTGGGCTACGAGCAGTACTTC. Amino acids: CASKDRVGYEQYF.

The chain links TRBV18 to TRBJ2-1, with D perhaps matching TRBD2 (6 bases). Germline assignment: CDR1 KGHSH and CDR2 LQKENI. The CDR3 runs to 16 residues. With 2 bases removed from V and 2 bases from J, the gap between germline ends came to 13 bases. In nucleotides, the CDR3 is TGTGCCAGCTCACCAATGGTTCCGGGGGCCTACAATGAGCAGTTCTTC. As protein: CASSPMVPGAYNEQFF.

This clone was detected only once. The V call is TRBV7-2, the J call TRBJ1-2; D may be TRBD1 (5 bases). The germline V gene encodes CDR1 SGHTA and CDR2 FQGNSA. V was shortened by 4 bases and J by 8 bases, with 14 bases between the two germline ends. The CDR3 runs 13 residues. The CDR3 DNA follows: TGTGCCAGCAGCTCCAGGGTCGTATTCGGCTACACCTTC. Its protein product is CASSSRVVFGYTF.

The J gene is TRBJ1-1, the V gene TRBV7-9, with TRBD1 identical over 7 bases. The germline gives CDR1 SEHNR, CDR2 FQNEAQ (reference sequence). Trimming at V came to 5 bases and at J to 4 bases, leaving 7 bases not matched to a gene. The CDR3 runs 14 residues. The CDR3 loop is CASSPWTGITEAFF. In nucleotides, the CDR3 is TGTGCCAGCAGCCCTTGGACAGGCATCACTGAAGCTTTCTTT.